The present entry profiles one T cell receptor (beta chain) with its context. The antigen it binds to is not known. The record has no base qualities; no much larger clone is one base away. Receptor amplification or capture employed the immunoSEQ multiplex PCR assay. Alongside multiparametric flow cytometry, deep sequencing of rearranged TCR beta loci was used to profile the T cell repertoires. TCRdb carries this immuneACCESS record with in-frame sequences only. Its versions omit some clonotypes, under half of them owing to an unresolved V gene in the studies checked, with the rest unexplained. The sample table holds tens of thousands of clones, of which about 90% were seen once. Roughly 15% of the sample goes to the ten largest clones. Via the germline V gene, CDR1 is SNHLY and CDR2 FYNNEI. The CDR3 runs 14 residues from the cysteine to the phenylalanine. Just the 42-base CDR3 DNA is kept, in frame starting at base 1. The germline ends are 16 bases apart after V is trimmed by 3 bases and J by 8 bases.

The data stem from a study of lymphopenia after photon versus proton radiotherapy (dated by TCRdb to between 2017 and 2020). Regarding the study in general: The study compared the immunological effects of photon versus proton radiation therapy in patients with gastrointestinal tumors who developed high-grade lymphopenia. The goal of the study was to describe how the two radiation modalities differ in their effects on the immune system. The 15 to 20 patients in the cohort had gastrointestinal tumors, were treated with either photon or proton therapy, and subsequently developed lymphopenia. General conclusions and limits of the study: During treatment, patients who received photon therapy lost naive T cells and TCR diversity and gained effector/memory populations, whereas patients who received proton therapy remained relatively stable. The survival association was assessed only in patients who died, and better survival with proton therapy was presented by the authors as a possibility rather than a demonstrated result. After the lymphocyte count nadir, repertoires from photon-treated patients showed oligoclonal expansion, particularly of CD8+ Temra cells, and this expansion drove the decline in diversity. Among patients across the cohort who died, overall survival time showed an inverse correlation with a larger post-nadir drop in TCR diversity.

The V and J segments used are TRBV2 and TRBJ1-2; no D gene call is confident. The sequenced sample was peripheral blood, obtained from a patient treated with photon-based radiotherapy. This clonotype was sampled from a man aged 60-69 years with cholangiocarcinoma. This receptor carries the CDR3 CASSDSDLIGGYTF. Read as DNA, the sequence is TGTGCCAGCAGTGACTCAGACCTTATTGGAGGCTACACCTTC.